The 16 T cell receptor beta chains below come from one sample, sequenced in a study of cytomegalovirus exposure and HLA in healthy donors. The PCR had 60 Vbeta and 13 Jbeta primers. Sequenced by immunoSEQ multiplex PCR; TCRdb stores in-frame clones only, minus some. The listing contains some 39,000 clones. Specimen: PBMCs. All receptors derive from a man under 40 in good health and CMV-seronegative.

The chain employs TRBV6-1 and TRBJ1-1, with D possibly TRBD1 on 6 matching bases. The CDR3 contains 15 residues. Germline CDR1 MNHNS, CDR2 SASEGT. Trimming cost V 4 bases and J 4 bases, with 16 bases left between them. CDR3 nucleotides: TGTGCCAGCAGTGCCCTGAAAAGGGGGGGCACTGAAGCTTTCTTT. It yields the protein CASSALKRGGTEAFF.

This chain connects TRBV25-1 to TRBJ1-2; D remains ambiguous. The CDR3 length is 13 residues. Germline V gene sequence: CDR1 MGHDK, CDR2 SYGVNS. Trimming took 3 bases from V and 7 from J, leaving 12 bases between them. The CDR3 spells CASSDRYAGGYTF. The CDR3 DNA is TGTGCCAGCAGTGATAGATACGCTGGTGGCTACACCTTC.

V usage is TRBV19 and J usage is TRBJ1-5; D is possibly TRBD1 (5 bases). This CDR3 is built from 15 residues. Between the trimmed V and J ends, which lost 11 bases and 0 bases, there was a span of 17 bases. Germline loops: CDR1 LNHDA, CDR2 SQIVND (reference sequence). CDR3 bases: TGTGCCGGGGTGGGGGGTGATGATAGCAATCAGCCCCAGCATTTT. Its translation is CAGVGGDDSNQPQHF.

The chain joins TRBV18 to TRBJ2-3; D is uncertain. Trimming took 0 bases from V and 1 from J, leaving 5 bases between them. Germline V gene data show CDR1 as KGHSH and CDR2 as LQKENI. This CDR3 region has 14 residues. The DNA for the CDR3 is TGTGCCAGCTCACCACCGTCGGGCACAGATACGCAGTATTTT. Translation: CASSPPSGTDTQYF. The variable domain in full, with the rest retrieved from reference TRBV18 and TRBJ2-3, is NAGVMQNPRHLVRRRGQEARLRCSPMKGHSHVYWYRQLPEEGLKFMVYLQKENIIDESGMPKERFSAEFPKEGPSILRIQQVVRGDSAAYFCASSPPSGTDTQYFGPGTRLTVL.

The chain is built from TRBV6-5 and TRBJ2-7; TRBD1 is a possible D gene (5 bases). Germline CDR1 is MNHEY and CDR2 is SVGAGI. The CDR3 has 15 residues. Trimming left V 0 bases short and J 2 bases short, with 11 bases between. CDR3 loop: CASSYSSPGPYEQYF. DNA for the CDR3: TGTGCCAGCAGTTACTCTAGTCCAGGGCCCTACGAGCAGTACTTC.

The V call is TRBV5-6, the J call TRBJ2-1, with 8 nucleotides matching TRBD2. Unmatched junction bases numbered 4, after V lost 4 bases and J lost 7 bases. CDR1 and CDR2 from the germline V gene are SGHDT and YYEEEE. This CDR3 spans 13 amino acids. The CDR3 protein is CASSPGGGNEQFF. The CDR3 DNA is TGTGCCAGCAGCCCGGGGGGGGGAAATGAGCAGTTCTTC.

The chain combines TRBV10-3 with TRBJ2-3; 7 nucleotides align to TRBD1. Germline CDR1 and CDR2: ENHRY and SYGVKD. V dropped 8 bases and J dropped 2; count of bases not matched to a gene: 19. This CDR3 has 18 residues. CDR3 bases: TGTGCCATCCGCATCGCGTCTGGAAGGGGGCGAAACACAGATACGCAGTATTTT. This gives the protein CAIRIASGRGRNTDTQYF.

CDR3 nucleotide sequence: TGCAGCGTTGAGCAGGGTGCTGAAGCTTTCTTT. Its translation is CSVEQGAEAFF. The rearrangement links TRBV29-1 to TRBJ1-1, with D possibly TRBD1 on 5 matching bases. The CDR3 length is 11 residues. V was cut by 3 bases and J by 6 bases, with 8 bases left in between. Looked up from germline, CDR1 is SQVTM and CDR2 is ANQGSEA.

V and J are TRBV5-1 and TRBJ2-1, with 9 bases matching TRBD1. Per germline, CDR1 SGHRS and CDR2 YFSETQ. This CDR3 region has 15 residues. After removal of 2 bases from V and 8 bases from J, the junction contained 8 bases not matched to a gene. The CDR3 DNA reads TGCGCCAGCAGCTTACCGGGACAGGGCTCGGATGAGCAGTTCTTC. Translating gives CASSLPGQGSDEQFF.

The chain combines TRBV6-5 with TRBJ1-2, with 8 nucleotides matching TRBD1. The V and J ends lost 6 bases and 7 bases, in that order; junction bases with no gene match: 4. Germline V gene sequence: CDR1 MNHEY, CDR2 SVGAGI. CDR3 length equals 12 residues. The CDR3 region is CASSQGALGYTF. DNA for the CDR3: TGTGCCAGCAGCCAGGGGGCGCTTGGCTACACCTTC.

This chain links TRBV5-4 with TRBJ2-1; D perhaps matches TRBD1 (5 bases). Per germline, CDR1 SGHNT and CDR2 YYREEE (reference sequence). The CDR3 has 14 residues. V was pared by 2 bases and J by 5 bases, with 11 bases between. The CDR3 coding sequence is TGTGCCAGCAGCTTAAGGGGTTCCGACAATGAGCAGTTCTTC. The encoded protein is CASSLRGSDNEQFF.

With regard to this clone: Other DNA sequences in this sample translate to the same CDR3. The CDR3 here is CASSVFTGNQPQHF. CDR3 bases: TGTGCCAGTAGTGTATTCACAGGGAATCAGCCCCAGCATTTT. The J gene is TRBJ1-5, the V gene TRBV19; tentatively, D is TRBD1 (6 bases). The CDR3 is made up of 14 amino acids. CDR1 is LNHDA and CDR2 is SQIVND in the germline V gene (reference sequence). V lost 5 bases and J lost 4, with 12 bases in between. Based on the CDR3 plus reference TRBV19 and TRBJ1-5, the full variable domain is DGGITQSPKYLFRKEGQNVTLSCEQNLNHDAMYWYRQDPGQGLRLIYYSQIVNDFQKGDIAEGYSVSREKKESFPLTVTSAQKNPTAFYLCASSVFTGNQPQHFGDGTRLSIL.

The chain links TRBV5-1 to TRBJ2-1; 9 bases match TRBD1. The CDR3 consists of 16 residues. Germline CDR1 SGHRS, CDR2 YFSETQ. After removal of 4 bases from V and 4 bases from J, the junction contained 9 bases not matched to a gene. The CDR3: CASSQSGQGLYNEQFF. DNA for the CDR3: TGCGCCAGCAGCCAATCGGGACAGGGCCTTTACAATGAGCAGTTCTTC.

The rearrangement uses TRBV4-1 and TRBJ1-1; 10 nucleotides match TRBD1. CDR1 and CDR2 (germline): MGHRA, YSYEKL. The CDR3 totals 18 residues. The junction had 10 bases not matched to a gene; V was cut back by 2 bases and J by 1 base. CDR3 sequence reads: CASSQPFRQGAKNTEAFF. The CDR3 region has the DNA TGCGCCAGCAGCCAACCTTTTAGACAGGGGGCTAAGAACACTGAAGCTTTCTTT.

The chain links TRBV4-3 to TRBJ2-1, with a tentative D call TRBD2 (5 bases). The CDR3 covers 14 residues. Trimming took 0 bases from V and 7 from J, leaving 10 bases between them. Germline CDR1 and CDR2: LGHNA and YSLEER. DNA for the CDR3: TGCGCCAGCAGCCAAGAGGGAGCTGTGAATGAGCAGTTCTTC. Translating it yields CASSQEGAVNEQFF.

CDR3 amino acids: CASSDPGWGTEAFF. CDR3 coding DNA: TGTGCCAGCAGTGACCCAGGGTGGGGCACTGAAGCTTTCTTT. The gene calls are TRBV6-1 and TRBJ1-1; possible D gene TRBD1, 5 bases. Germline V gene lookup returns CDR1 MNHNS and CDR2 SASEGT. Trimming removed 3 bases from V and 4 bases from J, with 12 bases in between. CDR3 length equals 14 residues.